These 8 T cell receptor beta chains came from one sample sequenced in a study of blood T cell repertoires in COVID-19. The table came from immunoSEQ multiplex PCR; TCRdb's copy has only in-frame clones and leaves some out. The sample records roughly 70,000 clones, around 78% being singletons. Sequencing was performed on peripheral blood. Receptors were obtained from a human donor in a cohort sampled during active COVID-19.

V usage is TRBV18 and J usage is TRBJ2-7, with TRBD2 matching over 13 bases. With V trimmed by 4 bases and J by 7 bases, 13 bases remained unmatched. Germline V CDR1 and CDR2: KGHSH, LQKENI. This CDR3 comprises 17 residues. The DNA for the CDR3 is TGTGCCAGCTCACTACTGAAAGGACTAGCGGGAGCGGGTGAGCAGTACTTC. It yields the protein CASSLLKGLAGAGEQYF.

The chain combines TRBV29-1 with TRBJ1-2; D call uncertain. Trimming stripped 1 base from V and 4 bases from J, with 13 bases between. The CDR3 contains 14 residues. The V gene's germline CDR1 is SQVTM and CDR2 ANQGSEA. The CDR3 DNA reads TGCAGCGTTGAAGCCACGGTGGGAGGCTATGGCTACACCTTC. Translation: CSVEATVGGYGYTF.

This clone was detected once. The chain couples TRBV6-1 to TRBJ2-7; 11 bases align to TRBD1. The CDR3 totals 17 residues. Germline V lookup: CDR1 MNHNS, CDR2 SASEGT. V trimming: 7 bases; J trimming: 0 bases; junction bases outside the gene matches: 11. The CDR3 spells CASIDRDRGASSYEQYF. CDR3 coding DNA: TGTGCCAGCATTGACCGGGACAGGGGGGCGAGCTCCTACGAGCAGTACTTC.

This clone was detected once. The chain uses TRBV5-1 and TRBJ2-1, with D maybe TRBD1 (5 bases). Deletions cut 0 bases from V and 0 bases from J, with 13 bases between. The CDR3 is 17 residues long. The germline CDR1 and CDR2 sequences are SGHRS and YFSETQ. As DNA, the CDR3 is TGCGCCAGCAGCTTGGAAGGGGTACGTACCTCCTACAATGAGCAGTTCTTC. Translating it yields CASSLEGVRTSYNEQFF.

This clone was detected only once. The V gene is TRBV13, the J gene TRBJ2-3, with D maybe TRBD2 (7 bases). V lost 5 bases, J lost 5 bases, and 17 bases lay in between. Germline V gives CDR1 PRHDT, CDR2 FYEKMQ (reference sequence). The CDR3 spans 15 residues. The CDR3 spells CASSTNRVAGDTQYF. CDR3 bases: TGTGCCAGCAGCACTAACAGGGTAGCGGGAGATACGCAGTATTTT.

This clone showed up just once. CDR3 DNA sequence: TGTGCCAGCAGTGCGAGCGGGGAGCCGTACGAGCAGTACTTC. It translates to CASSASGEPYEQYF. This chain links TRBV25-1 with TRBJ2-7; 7 positions match TRBD2. Trimming cost V 4 bases and J 4 bases; bases outside gene matches: 7. This CDR3 is 14 amino acids long. Germline assignment: CDR1 MGHDK and CDR2 SYGVNS.

This rearrangement joins TRBV11-3 to TRBJ2-7, with D possibly being TRBD2 (6 bases). CDR3 length: 14 amino acids. CDR1 and CDR2 (germline): SGHNT, YENEEA. V was shortened by 1 base and J by 3 bases, with 10 bases between the two germline ends. The CDR3 region is CASSLGPTSYEQYF. The CDR3 DNA sequence: TGTGCCAGCAGCTTAGGACCGACTAGCTACGAGCAGTACTTC. The variable domain in full, completed from reference TRBV11-3 and TRBJ2-7, reads EAGVVQSPRYKIIEKKQPVAFWCNPISGHNTLYWYLQNLGQGPELLIRYENEEAVDDSQLPKDRFSAERLKGVDSTLKIQPAELGDSAVYLCASSLGPTSYEQYFGPGTRLTVT.

The chain recombines TRBV4-2 with TRBJ2-2; D is ambiguous. In germline, CDR1 is LGHNA, CDR2 YNFKEQ. Trimming took 0 bases from V and 3 from J, leaving 14 bases between them. This CDR3 contains 17 residues. The CDR3 reads CASSQDPSRSYTGELFF. CDR3 nucleotides: TGTGCCAGCAGCCAAGATCCTAGTAGGTCGTACACCGGGGAGCTGTTTTTT.